This T cell receptor beta chain was recovered during a study of shared clonotypes between healthy human individuals. About the research overall: Three plates each covered CD4 naive and memory; CD8 naive two, CD8 memory one.

Produced via immunoSEQ multiplex PCR; TCRdb's table is partial and in-frame only. The repertoire consists of approximately 600,000 clones, with roughly 95% occurring once and the leading ten covering about 0.11%. The CDR3 has 15 residues. V was pared by 3 bases and J by 1 base, with 13 bases between. Germline CDR1 SGHAT, CDR2 FQNNGV. Naive CD8 isolation took CD45RO-negative cells positively selected for CCR7 and excluded terminally differentiated effector memory CD45RA+ cells. Note on this clone: Antigen specificity is unknown.

Study-level points and caveats: Against clonotypes common to all four donors, non-shared ones had lower generation probabilities.

The source of this sequence is a woman aged 25 to 45 in good health. The sequenced sample was naive CD8+ T cells sorted from blood. The V and J genes are TRBV11-2 and TRBJ2-7; D may be TRBD1 or TRBD2 (5 bases each). This chain's CDR3 is CASSFGGAPSYEQYF. The CDR3 DNA is TGTGCCAGCAGCTTTGGGGGTGCGCCGTCCTACGAGCAGTACTTC. Complete variable domain (other parts from reference TRBV11-2 and TRBJ2-7): EAGVAQSPRYKIIEKRQSVAFWCNPISGHATLYWYQQILGQGPKLLIQFQNNGVVDDSQLPKDRFSAERLKGVDSTLKIQPAKLEDSAVYLCASSFGGAPSYEQYFGPGTRLTVT.